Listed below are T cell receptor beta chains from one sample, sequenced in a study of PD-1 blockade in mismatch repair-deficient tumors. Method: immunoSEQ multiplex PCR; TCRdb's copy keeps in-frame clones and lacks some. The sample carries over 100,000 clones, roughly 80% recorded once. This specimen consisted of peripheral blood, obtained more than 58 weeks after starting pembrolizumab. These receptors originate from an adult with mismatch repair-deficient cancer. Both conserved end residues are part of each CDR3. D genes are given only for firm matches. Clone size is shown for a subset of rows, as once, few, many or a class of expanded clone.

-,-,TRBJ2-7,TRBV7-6,TGTGCCAGCAGCTTAGCGGGCCTTCGGGAGTCGGGCGAGCAGTACTTC,CASSLAGLRESGEQYF
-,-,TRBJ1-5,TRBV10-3,TGTGCCATCAGTGAGTCGCAGGGAGAGCCCCAGCATTTT,CAISESQGEPQHF
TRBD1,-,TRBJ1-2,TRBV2,TGTGCCAGCAGTGATGGGACAGCGTGGGGCTACACCTTC,CASSDGTAWGYTF
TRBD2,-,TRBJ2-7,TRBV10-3,TGTGCCATCGGGGAAAGCGGGAGAGGCTACGAGCAGTACTTC,CAIGESGRGYEQYF
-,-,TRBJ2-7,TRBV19,TGTGCCAGTAGCACGGCCGGCTACGAGCAGTACTTC,CASSTAGYEQYF
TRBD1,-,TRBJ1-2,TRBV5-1,TGCGCCAGCAGCTTGGACGGGACAGCCGCCCTTAACCTTCGAGGCTACACCTTC,CASSLDGTAALNLRGYTF
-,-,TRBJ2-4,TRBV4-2,TGTGCCAGCAGCCAAGCGGGAGCCAAAAACATTCAGTACTTC,CASSQAGAKNIQYF
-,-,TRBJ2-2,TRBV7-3,TGTGCCAGCAGCTTAAGACAGGCGGACACCGGGGAGCTGTTTTTT,CASSLRQADTGELFF
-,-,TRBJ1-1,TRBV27,TGTGCCAGCAGTTTATCCGGGACGGCCACTGAAGCTTTCTTT,CASSLSGTATEAFF
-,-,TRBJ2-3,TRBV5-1,TGCGCCAGCAGCTTGGTCAGGACTCAAACAGATACGCAGTATTTT,CASSLVRTQTDTQYF
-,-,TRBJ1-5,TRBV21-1,TGTGCCAGCAGCATCCCGACCGGGGGGATCAGCAATCAGCCCCAGCATTTT,CASSIPTGGISNQPQHF
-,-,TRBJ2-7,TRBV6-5,TGTGCCAGCAGTTACTCGGAACAGAAGGTGGGCTACGAGCAGTACTTC,CASSYSEQKVGYEQYF
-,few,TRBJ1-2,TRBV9,TGTGCCAGCAGCCCCTCCCAAGTTTGGGGCTACACCTTC,CASSPSQVWGYTF
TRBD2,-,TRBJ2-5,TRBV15,TGTGCCACCAGCAGAAGGGGGACTAGCGGCCAAGAGACCCAGTACTTC,CATSRRGTSGQETQYF
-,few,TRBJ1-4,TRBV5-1,TGCGCCAGCAGCTTGTTGGGACCGCCTAATGAAAAACTGTTTTTT,CASSLLGPPNEKLFF
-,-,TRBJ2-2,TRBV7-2,TGTGCCAGCAGCCAACAGGGTCCCGGGGAGCTGTTTTTT,CASSQQGPGELFF
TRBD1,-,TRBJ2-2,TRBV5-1,TGCGCCAGCAGCTTGGTGACAGGGCAAACCGGGGAGCTGTTTTTT,CASSLVTGQTGELFF
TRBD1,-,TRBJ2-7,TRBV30,TGTGCCTGGAGCCCCCCTGGTCCGACAGGGTACGAGCAGTACTTC,CAWSPPGPTGYEQYF
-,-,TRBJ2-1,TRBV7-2,TGTGCCAGCAGCTTAGTTAGGTATTACAATGAGCAGTTCTTC,CASSLVRYYNEQFF
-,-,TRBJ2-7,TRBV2,TGTGCCAGCAGCAAGGACCAGGGCCAGTCCGGCAACGAGCAGTACTTC,CASSKDQGQSGNEQYF
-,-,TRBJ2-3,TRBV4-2,TGTGCCAGCAGCCAAAGAACGACTCAAAGAGATACGCAGTATTTT,CASSQRTTQRDTQYF
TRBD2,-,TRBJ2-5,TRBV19,TGTGCCAGTAGTATAAGCGGGAGAGGAGAGACCCAGTACTTC,CASSISGRGETQYF
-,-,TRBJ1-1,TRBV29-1,TGCAGCGTTGCTACAGGCGAGATGAACACTGAAGCTTTCTTT,CSVATGEMNTEAFF
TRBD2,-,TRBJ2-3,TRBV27,TGTGCCAGCAGTTTTCGACTAGCGGGAGTTTTTACAGATACGCAGTATTTT,CASSFRLAGVFTDTQYF
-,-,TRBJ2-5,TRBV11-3,TGTGCCAGCAGCATCCGGGCCACCCAAGAGACCCAGTACTTC,CASSIRATQETQYF
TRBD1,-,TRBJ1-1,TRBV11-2,TGTGCCAGCAGCTTAGAGGACAGGGACACTGAAGCTTTCTTT,CASSLEDRDTEAFF
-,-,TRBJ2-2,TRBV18,TGTGCCAGCTCACTACGTGCCGGGCCCGGGGAGCTGTTTTTT,CASSLRAGPGELFF
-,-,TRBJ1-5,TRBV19,TGTGCCAGTAGGGGGGGCAATCAGCCCCAGCATTTT,CASRGGNQPQHF
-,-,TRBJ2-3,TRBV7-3,TGTGCCAGCAGCTTAACCGCCGACTACGAAAGCACAGATACGCAGTATTTT,CASSLTADYESTDTQYF
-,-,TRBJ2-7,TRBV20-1,TGCAGTGCTAGTGAGGGTCACGAGCAGTACTTC,CSASEGHEQYF
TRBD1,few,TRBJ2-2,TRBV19,TGTGCCGGCTGGGACAGGGCCACCGGGGAGCTGTTTTTT,CAGWDRATGELFF
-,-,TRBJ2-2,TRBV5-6,TGTGCCAGCAGCTTGCTCGGGGGACAGCGGGGTTCCGGGGAGCTGTTTTTT,CASSLLGGQRGSGELFF
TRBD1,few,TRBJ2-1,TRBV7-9,TGTGCCAGCAGCTTCCGGGACAGGGGGAATGAGCAGTTCTTC,CASSFRDRGNEQFF
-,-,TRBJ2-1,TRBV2,TGTGCCAGCAAAGACGGGAGGCAGTTCTTC,CASKDGRQFF
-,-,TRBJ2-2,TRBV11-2,TGTGCCAGCAACCCGCACAGGGAAACCGGGGAGCTGTTTTTT,CASNPHRETGELFF
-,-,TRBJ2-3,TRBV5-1,TGCGCCAGCCTAGGGGGTGTATTGACAGATACGCAGTATTTT,CASLGGVLTDTQYF
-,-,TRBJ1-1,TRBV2,TGTGCCAGCAGTGGAAAGACAGGATATAGGACTGAAGCTTTCTTT,CASSGKTGYRTEAFF
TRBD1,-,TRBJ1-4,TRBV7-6,TGTGCCAGCAGCTCGTACGACAGGGCAACTAATGAAAAACTGTTTTTT,CASSSYDRATNEKLFF
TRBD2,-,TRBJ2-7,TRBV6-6,TGTGCCAGCAGCCGACTAGCGGGAGCACCCTACGAGCAGTACTTC,CASSRLAGAPYEQYF
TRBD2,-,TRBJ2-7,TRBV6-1,TGTGCAGCTGGGACTAGCGGGAGGTACGAGCAGTACTTC,CAAGTSGRYEQYF
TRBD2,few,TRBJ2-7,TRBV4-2,TGTGCCAGCAGCCAACTAGCGGGAGTCCGGGAGCAGTACTTC,CASSQLAGVREQYF
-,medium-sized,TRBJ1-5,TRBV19,TGTGCCAGTAGTATAGTGCAGGGAGCGAATCAGCCCCAGCATTTT,CASSIVQGANQPQHF